Presented here are 3 T cell receptor beta chains from one specimen sequenced in a study of blood T cell repertoires in COVID-19. Only in-frame clones appear in the TCRdb table, and some are missing; sequencing was by immunoSEQ multiplex PCR. The sample shows about 170,000 clones, roughly 84% of them seen only once. The sample comprised peripheral blood. These receptors were taken from a man aged 65 to 79 with active or convalescent COVID-19.

The chain recombines TRBV6-1 with TRBJ1-5; D is uncertain. Trimming took 1 base from V and 4 from J, leaving 14 bases between them. In germline, CDR1 is MNHNS, CDR2 SASEGT. The CDR3 is 16 residues long. The CDR3 sequence is CASSEGRGEVNQPQHF. Written as DNA, the CDR3 is TGTGCCAGCAGTGAAGGGCGCGGGGAGGTTAATCAGCCCCAGCATTTT.

The chain has TRBV5-8 and TRBJ1-6; 8 nucleotides line up with TRBD1. Germline V lookup: CDR1 SGHTS, CDR2 YDEGEE. The CDR3 has 14 residues. J lost 7 bases, V lost 2 bases, and 2 bases had no gene match. In DNA, the CDR3 is TGTGCCAGCAGCTTCCGGGACAGGAATTCACCCCTCCACTTT. As protein: CASSFRDRNSPLHF.

The CDR3 DNA sequence: TGTGCCAGCACCACCGGGGGCGGGGAGCTGTTTTTT. Protein sequence: CASTTGGGELFF. This chain uses TRBV12-3 or TRBV12-4 with TRBJ2-2; perhaps TRBD2 as D (6 bases). This CDR3 is 12 amino acids long. Trimming cost V 7 bases and J 7 bases, with 10 bases left between them.